This entry lists 13 T cell receptor beta chains sequenced from one sample in a study of blood T cell repertoires in COVID-19. Libraries were prepared by immunoSEQ multiplex PCR; TCRdb keeps only in-frame clonotypes and omits some of them. The repertoire holds about 18,000 clones, with about nine tenths as singletons. The source material was peripheral blood. The receptor set was obtained from a man aged 50 or older with active COVID-19.

V gene TRBV28 combines with J gene TRBJ2-3, with 7 bases aligning to TRBD1. CDR1 and CDR2 from the germline V gene are MDHEN and SYDVKM. J gave up 6 bases and V 4 bases, and 13 bases lay outside the gene matches. The length of the CDR3 is 16 residues. CDR3 DNA sequence: TGTGCCAGCAGTTCCAGACACAGGGGCCTTTTGGATACGCAGTATTTT. Translated: CASSSRHRGLLDTQYF.

CDR3 DNA sequence: TGTGCCAGCAGCCAGAGCTCCTATAATTCACCCCTCCACTTT. The encoded protein is CASSQSSYNSPLHF. The V and J genes are TRBV3-1 (or the pseudogene TRBV3-2) and TRBJ1-6; D not certain. CDR1 is LGHDT and CDR2 is YNNKEL in the germline V gene (reference sequence). V gave up 3 bases and J gave up 0 bases, with 3 bases separating them. The CDR3 is 14 residues long.

This sequence joins TRBV12-3 or TRBV12-4 and TRBJ1-1, with a possible D match to TRBD1 (5 bases). CDR3 length equals 13 residues. V gave up 6 bases and J gave up 5 bases, with 13 bases separating them. This CDR3 is CASRRGPWTEAFF. CDR3 sequence (DNA): TGTGCCAGCAGGCGGGGACCGTGGACTGAAGCTTTCTTT.

The V call is TRBV5-6, the J call TRBJ2-7; unclear D gene. The germline gives CDR1 SGHDT, CDR2 YYEEEE. The CDR3 covers 13 residues. Trimming pared 0 bases from V and 2 bases from J, leaving 6 bases between. CDR3 nucleotide sequence: TGTGCCAGCAGCTTGGCACTCCCCTACGAGCAGTACTTC. As protein: CASSLALPYEQYF.

A few counts support this clone. The rearrangement links TRBV7-9 to TRBJ2-2; 10 bases line up with TRBD2. The CDR3 has 19 amino acids. V lost 2 bases and J lost 0; bases outside the gene matches: 9. Germline V gene sequence: CDR1 SEHNR, CDR2 FQNEAQ (reference sequence). The DNA for the CDR3 is TGTGCCAGCAGCTTATATACCGGACTAGCGGCAGCGAACACCGGGGAGCTGTTTTTT. This gives the protein CASSLYTGLAAANTGELFF.

This clone was observed a single time. This rearrangement joins TRBV4-1 to TRBJ1-1, with TRBD1 identical over 12 bases. Germline-derived CDR1 and CDR2 are MGHRA and YSYEKL. The V and J ends lost 4 bases and 0 bases, in that order; junction bases with no gene match: 3. This CDR3 has 16 amino acids. CDR3 protein: CASSLGTGGLNTEAFF. CDR3 in DNA: TGCGCCAGCAGCCTCGGGACAGGGGGCTTGAACACTGAAGCTTTCTTT.

V and J are TRBV7-9 and TRBJ2-5, with D possibly TRBD1 on 6 matching bases. V lost 4 bases and J lost 5, with 26 bases in between. Germline lookup yields CDR1 SEHNR and CDR2 FQNEAQ (reference sequence). This CDR3 spans 18 amino acids. The CDR3 DNA reads as TGTGCCAGCAGCTCCCGCGACAGGACAGAAATCTTGTTTGAGACCCAGTACTTC. This gives the protein CASSSRDRTEILFETQYF.

The chain employs TRBV11-3 and TRBJ2-7; 9 bases are a match to TRBD1. J lost 5 bases, V lost 1 base, and 0 bases had no gene match. Germline loops: CDR1 SGHNT, CDR2 YENEEA. CDR3 length: 13 amino acids. DNA for the CDR3: TGTGCCAGCAGCTTAGGACAGGGGGACGAGCAGTACTTC. Translating it yields CASSLGQGDEQYF.

The rearrangement joins TRBV28 to TRBJ2-1; 9 bases line up with TRBD1. Germline V gives CDR1 MDHEN, CDR2 SYDVKM. The ends lost 6 bases at V and 3 bases at J; junction bases unmatched: 6. The length of the CDR3 is 15 residues. CDR3: CASRIQGANYNEQFF. CDR3 sequence (DNA): TGTGCCAGCAGGATACAGGGGGCAAACTACAATGAGCAGTTCTTC.

This chain joins TRBV24-1 and TRBJ2-1; TRBD2 aligns across 7 bases. V was pared by 4 bases and J by 7 bases, with 9 bases of the junction left unmatched. Germline V gene data show CDR1 as KGHDR and CDR2 as SFDVKD. The CDR3 spans 15 residues. The CDR3 protein is CATSEMASGLNEQFF. The CDR3 nucleotides are TGTGCCACCAGTGAAATGGCTAGCGGACTTAATGAGCAGTTCTTC.

The chain is built from TRBV18 and TRBJ2-7, with D perhaps TRBD1 (6 bases). Germline V CDR1 and CDR2: KGHSH, LQKENI. Deletions cut 5 bases from V and 2 bases from J, with 19 bases between. The CDR3 consists of 16 residues. CDR3 amino acids: CASSALQGSGAYEQYF. CDR3 in DNA: TGTGCCAGCTCAGCCCTACAGGGAAGTGGAGCCTACGAGCAGTACTTC.

The chain links TRBV6-1 to TRBJ2-5; no clear D. CDR3 size: 16 residues. Trimming shortened V by 4 bases and J by 0 bases, and 15 bases separated the two germline ends. The germline gives CDR1 MNHNS, CDR2 SASEGT. CDR3 DNA sequence: TGTGCCAGCAGTGCCGGATTTCAGAGGTACCAAGAGACCCAGTACTTC. Amino acids: CASSAGFQRYQETQYF.

The chain has TRBV7-3 and TRBJ1-6, with TRBD1 as a possible D gene (5 bases). CDR1 and CDR2 from the germline V gene are SGHTA and FQGTGA. V lost 4 bases, J lost 7 bases, and 11 bases lay in between. The CDR3 is 14 amino acids. The CDR3 DNA follows: TGTGCCAGCAGCTCCACGACAGAAAATTCACCCCTCCACTTT. The encoded protein is CASSSTTENSPLHF.